One sample yielded the 7 T cell receptor beta chains listed below, sequenced in a study of CXCR3-negative and CXCR3-positive naive CD8 T cells. Study findings and constraints: Higher TRB CDR3 hydrophobicity marked CXCR3-positive naive cells relative to CXCR3-negative naive cells.

The TRB cDNA libraries were prepared by 5' RACE with UMI labels. TCRdb re-called the 5' RACE reads and catalogs CDR3 proteins one per entry, DNA excluded. The sample totals about 150,000 distinct CDR3 sequences. Their cognate antigens are unknown. The sample comprised naive CXCR3+ CD8+ T cells from blood. Subset: CD45RO-CCR7+CD27+CD95- naive CD8+ T cells expressing CXCR3 (TNR3+). The receptors were sampled from a human donor in good health. Some clones in this sample may be carry-over from other donors' samples.

The chain couples TRBV7-8 to TRBJ2-7; TCRdb calls TRBD2, which cannot be checked without DNA. This CDR3 is built from 15 residues. Germline lookup yields CDR1 SGHVS and CDR2 FQNEAQ. The CDR3 here is CASSLGLAGGYEQYF.

The CDR3 sequence: CAAGDGSGNTIYF. The genes are TRBV12-3 or TRBV12-4 and TRBJ1-3. This CDR3 is 13 amino acids long.

This chain uses TRBV14 with TRBJ2-2; TCRdb returns TRBD1, unconfirmable since there is no DNA. This CDR3 is 14 amino acids long. Germline values: CDR1 SGHDN, CDR2 FVKESK. The CDR3 sequence is CASSQLAPIGELFF.

The gene calls are TRBV29-1 and TRBJ2-2; TCRdb selects TRBD2, and the lack of DNA leaves this call unchecked. The CDR3 is 19 amino acids. The germline V gene has CDR1 SQVTM and CDR2 ANQGSEA. The CDR3 spells CSVEERGSESGGRTGELFF.

The rearrangement joins TRBV28 to TRBJ2-5; checking the TCRdb D call of TRBD2 is not possible without DNA. Germline V gene data show CDR1 as MDHEN and CDR2 as SYDVKM. This CDR3 comprises 13 residues. CDR3 residues: CASVVAGGETQYF.

The gene calls are TRBV9 and TRBJ2-1; TCRdb designates TRBD2, a call that cannot be tested without DNA. The length of the CDR3 is 16 residues. Per germline, CDR1 SGDLS and CDR2 YYNGEE. This chain's CDR3 is CASSVVAMSSYNEQFF.

The chain combines TRBV13 with TRBJ2-3; TCRdb outputs TRBD1, but without DNA this stays unchecked. The CDR3 is 16 amino acids. From germline, CDR1 is PRHDT and CDR2 FYEKMQ (reference sequence). This CDR3 reads CASSLGGTWTPDTQYF.